This TCR beta chain was recorded in a study of blood T cell repertoires in COVID-19. Across the study: Material from acute and convalescent COVID-19 was sourced from the United States, Italy and Spain. PBMCs, B-cell-depleted T cells, or T cells were the source of the cDNA or gDNA that made up the material.

The authors' processing: Estimates of nucleated cell counts were drawn from the amplification of reference gene primers. Assay used: immunoSEQ multiplex PCR; TCRdb lists only in-frame clones, some missing. V and J calls and clone size are as listed in that table; D and trimming were resolved from the DNA. The table lists about 150,000 clones, approximately 80% of them singletons, with about 7% in the top ten. This CDR3 has 15 residues. The V gene's germline CDR1 is PRHDT and CDR2 FYEKMQ (reference sequence). V was pared by 5 bases and J by 3 bases, with 16 bases between. Sequencing was done on a sample of peripheral blood. The chain couples TRBV13 to TRBJ1-2; D not certain. This TCR was recovered from a woman aged 50 to 60 in a cohort sampled during active or convalescent COVID-19. The CDR3 sequence: CASSPRREGHYGYTF. CDR3 DNA: TGTGCCAGCAGCCCCCGGCGGGAAGGGCACTATGGCTACACCTTC.